The 15 T cell receptor beta chains in this list originate from one sample, sequenced in a study (dated by TCRdb to about 2015). CD4+CD25+CD127-/low cells were isolated as Tregs. The method was multiplex PCR. TCRdb names Ion Torrent PGM as the instrument used. Adaptor-ligated barcode primers were used to amplify TRBV12-4/TRBJ1-2 clonotypes in the 23-patient analysis. TCRdb's own reprocessing of the public reads used fastp at Q25 and MiXCR and kept productive beta chains. Rows with a matching CDR3 protein are joined into one entry that keeps the most common DNA and genes. The sample yields approximately 480 distinct CDR3 sequences; around 5% were counted once. The ten largest clones capture under 20% of the sample. Sample: Tregs sorted from blood. These receptors all come from a female donor with breast cancer.

Within the sample, this clonotype is large. V is TRBV12-3 or TRBV12-4 and J is TRBJ1-2; tentative D call: TRBD1 (5 bases). V dropped 2 bases and J dropped 4 bases, with 8 bases sitting between them. The CDR3 sequence is 13 residues long. CDR3 sequence: CASSLSGSYGYTF. CDR3 nucleotide sequence: TGTGCCAGCAGTTTATCAGGGAGCTATGGCTACACCTTC.

By sample share, this clonotype is hyperexpanded (1% or more). The V and J genes are TRBV12-3 or TRBV12-4 and TRBJ1-2; 8 nucleotides line up with TRBD1. V gave up 5 bases and J gave up 8 bases; unmatched junction bases: 7. The CDR3 has 13 residues. The CDR3 sequence is CASSPGQGMGYTF. DNA for the CDR3: TGTGCCAGCAGTCCCGGACAGGGTATGGGCTACACCTTC.

This clonotype was found many times. This chain joins TRBV12-3 or TRBV12-4 and TRBJ1-2; D is possibly TRBD1 (5 bases). The CDR3 contains 13 residues. The V gene lost 3 bases and the J gene lost 4 bases, with 9 bases spanning the gap. DNA of the CDR3: TGTGCCAGCAGTTTCAGGGCAACCTATGGCTACACCTTC. Amino acids: CASSFRATYGYTF.

By sample share, this clonotype is medium-sized. The V and J genes are TRBV12-3 or TRBV12-4 and TRBJ1-2, with D maybe TRBD1 (5 bases). CDR3 length: 11 residues. V dropped 7 bases and J dropped 7 bases, with 10 bases sitting between them. The CDR3 protein is CASTRGLGYTF. The CDR3 DNA is TGTGCCAGCACCCGGGGCCTTGGCTACACCTTC.

The chain employs TRBV12-3 or TRBV12-4 and TRBJ1-2; 9 bases map to TRBD1. There are 15 residues in the CDR3. The V gene end was trimmed by 5 bases and the J gene end by 5 bases; junction bases not matched to a gene: 9. The CDR3 sequence: CASSLMDRGDYGYTF. In DNA form, the CDR3 reads TGTGCCAGCAGTCTCATGGACAGGGGAGATTATGGCTACACCTTC.

This clonotype counts as large. This sequence joins TRBV12-3 or TRBV12-4 and TRBJ1-2, with D hard to call. The CDR3 is 14 residues long. V was clipped by 6 bases and J by 5 bases, with 16 bases between them. The CDR3: CASSSLGVGYGYTF. In DNA form, the CDR3 reads TGTGCCAGCAGCTCCCTTGGGGTAGGGTATGGCTACACCTTC.

In this sample, this clonotype is large (0.1 to 1%). This sequence joins TRBV12-3 or TRBV12-4 and TRBJ1-2; the D gene is possibly TRBD1 (5 bases). CDR3 length: 15 residues. Trimming shortened V by 3 bases and J by 0 bases, and 11 bases separated the two germline ends. CDR3 sequence: CASSFAGRANYGYTF. The CDR3, as DNA: TGTGCCAGCAGTTTTGCGGGGCGGGCTAACTATGGCTACACCTTC.

This clonotype qualifies as large. The CDR3 spells CASGITGTGAASYGYTF. The DNA for the CDR3 is TGTGCCAGCGGAATAACCGGGACAGGGGCCGCCAGCTATGGCTACACCTTC. This chain connects TRBV12-3 or TRBV12-4 to TRBJ1-2; 10 bases match TRBD1. This CDR3 is built from 17 residues. Germline trimming cut 8 bases from V and 4 bases from J; bases unmatched to any gene: 16.

In its sample, this clonotype ranks as large (0.1 to 1%). This chain joins TRBV12-3 or TRBV12-4 and TRBJ1-2, with 8 bases lining up with TRBD1. Trimming cost V 8 bases and J 1 base; bases outside gene matches: 9. The CDR3 length is 15 residues. The CDR3 reads CASGQGMGLNYGYTF. Written as DNA, the CDR3 is TGTGCCAGCGGACAGGGTATGGGACTTAACTATGGCTACACCTTC.

Sample share makes this clonotype large (0.1 to 1%). The V gene is TRBV12-3 or TRBV12-4, the J gene TRBJ1-2; D remains ambiguous. V was clipped by 2 bases and J by 2 bases, with 6 bases between them. The CDR3 extends over 13 amino acids. As DNA, the CDR3 is TGTGCCAGCAGTTTAACGGTCAACTATGGCTACACCTTC. Translation gives CASSLTVNYGYTF.

Within the sample, this clonotype is large. V is TRBV12-3 or TRBV12-4 and J is TRBJ1-2; no reliable D call. The germline V and J ends were trimmed by 3 bases and 7 bases, with 9 bases remaining between them. This CDR3 region has 12 residues. The CDR3 reads CASSFQWGGYTF. The CDR3 coding sequence is TGTGCCAGCAGTTTCCAGTGGGGTGGCTACACCTTC.

This clonotype is medium-sized in the sample. The chain has TRBV12-3 or TRBV12-4 and TRBJ1-2, with TRBD1 matching 8 bases. This CDR3 region has 17 residues. With V trimmed by 6 bases and J by 5 bases, 17 bases remained unmatched. The CDR3 DNA reads TGTGCCAGCAGCAAACCCGGGACAGGACCCGGTGGGTATGGCTACACCTTC. Encoded protein: CASSKPGTGPGGYGYTF.

The V gene is TRBV12-3 or TRBV12-4, the J gene TRBJ1-2; perhaps TRBD1 as D (5 bases). This CDR3 comprises 17 residues. V was clipped by 0 bases and J by 4 bases, with 18 bases between them. CDR3 region: CASSLATGTRTLYGYTF. The CDR3 DNA reads as TGTGCCAGCAGTTTAGCCACCGGGACGAGGACCCTCTATGGCTACACCTTC.

This clonotype occurred a few times. The chain has TRBV12-3 or TRBV12-4 and TRBJ1-2, with D hard to call. Trimming removed 7 bases from V and 6 bases from J, with 12 bases in between. There are 12 residues in the CDR3. The CDR3 DNA sequence: TGTGCCAGCACCGTTCCGGAACATGGCTACACCTTC. Amino acids: CASTVPEHGYTF.

This clonotype is medium-sized within its sample. The chain is built from TRBV12-3 or TRBV12-4 and TRBJ1-2; D is unclear. The CDR3 spans 14 residues. Trimming shortened V by 6 bases and J by 5 bases, and 16 bases separated the two germline ends. In DNA, the CDR3 is TGTGCCAGCAGGTCCCCAGCGACGGAGTATGGCTACACCTTC. This sequence encodes CASRSPATEYGYTF.